This T cell receptor beta chain was retrieved from a study of T cells in Graves' hyperthyroidism and ophthalmopathy. From RNA transcripts, TCR beta CDR3 regions were amplified. TCR CDR3 regions were first amplified by RT-PCR with HTBI primers. TCRdb analysed the multiplex PCR reads with MiXCR anew, one entry per CDR3 protein. The table has 600,000 to 800,000 distinct CDR3 sequences, 30% to 40% seen once. This clonotype showed up just a few times. CDR3 size: 13 residues. Trimming cost V 3 bases and J 3 bases; bases outside gene matches: 4. CDR1 is DFQATT and CDR2 is SNEGSKA in the germline V gene (reference sequence).

The chain links TRBV20-1 to TRBJ2-5, with TRBD1 identical over 7 bases. This sequence originates from a woman aged 40-49 years with Graves' hyperthyroidism. The sample comprised blood. The CDR3 nucleotides read TGCAGTGCTAGTGTCAGGGGGAAAGAGACCCAGTACTTC. Protein: CSASVRGKETQYF.